These T cell receptor beta chains were read from a single sample in a study of blood T cell repertoires in COVID-19. Profiling relied on immunoSEQ multiplex PCR, and the TCRdb table lists in-frame clones only, not all of them. The table has some 150,000 clones, about 85% seen once. Sequenced sample: peripheral blood. These receptors all stem from a human donor with acute or convalescent COVID-19. The donor label of this sample is uncertain. Both conserved end residues are part of each CDR3. A D gene is named only where the DNA matches it firmly. Size is stated for part of the rows, as once, few or many counts, or as a class when the clone is expanded.

J gene | clone size | D gene | V gene | CDR3 length | CDR3 protein | CDR3 DNA
TRBJ1-2 | - | TRBD1 | TRBV5-8 | 14 | CASSLGGQVGSYTF | TGTGCCAGCAGCTTGGGGGGACAGGTGGGGAGCTACACCTTC
TRBJ1-2 | - | - | TRBV29-1 | 12 | CSAVQGNYGYTF | TGCAGCGCCGTACAGGGAAACTATGGCTACACCTTC
TRBJ2-1 | - | TRBD2 | TRBV27 | 13 | CATRTSGSNEQFF | TGTGCCACCAGGACTAGCGGGAGTAATGAGCAGTTCTTC
TRBJ1-5 | once | - | TRBV6-6 | 12 | CASSYPESPQHF | TGTGCCAGCAGTTACCCGGAGAGCCCCCAGCATTTT
TRBJ2-5 | - | TRBD2 | TRBV5-1 | 15 | CASSPGGAGGETQYF | TGCGCCAGCAGCCCCGGGGGAGCGGGAGGGGAGACCCAGTACTTC
TRBJ2-3 | - | - | TRBV3-1/TRBV3-2 | 17 | CASSLLRGRSATDTQYF | TGTGCCAGCAGCCTCCTAAGGGGCCGTTCGGCCACAGATACGCAGTATTTT
TRBJ2-1 | - | TRBD1 | TRBV18 | 16 | CASSPRTGASYNEQFF | TGTGCCAGCTCCCCGAGGACAGGAGCTTCCTACAATGAGCAGTTCTTC
TRBJ1-1 | - | TRBD1 | TRBV30 | 14 | CAWSLQGAITEAFF | TGTGCCTGGAGCCTACAGGGGGCGATCACTGAAGCTTTCTTT
TRBJ2-1 | - | - | TRBV5-6 | 15 | CASSPRATGYNEQFF | TGTGCCAGCAGCCCCCGGGCCACAGGTTACAATGAGCAGTTCTTC
TRBJ2-7 | - | - | TRBV7-9 | 12 | CASSLAQYEQYF | TGTGCCAGCAGCTTGGCCCAATACGAGCAGTACTTC
TRBJ2-5 | - | TRBD1 | TRBV6-2/TRBV6-3 | 13 | CASSRDRSETQYF | TGTGCCAGCAGTAGGGACAGGAGTGAGACCCAGTACTTC
TRBJ2-1 | - | TRBD2 | TRBV4-3 | 16 | CASSQVTSGGSGEQFF | TGCGCCAGCAGCCAAGTTACAAGCGGGGGTTCTGGTGAGCAGTTCTTC
TRBJ2-5 | - | - | TRBV6-2/TRBV6-3 | 13 | CASSYKLTETQYF | TGTGCCAGCAGTTACAAGCTCACAGAGACCCAGTACTTC
TRBJ1-6 | - | TRBD1 | TRBV28 | 16 | CASSRTQGADNSPLHF | TGTGCCAGCAGCCGAACTCAGGGGGCGGATAATTCACCCCTCCACTTT
TRBJ2-7 | - | TRBD2 | TRBV28 | 16 | CASSFGTSGNSYEQYF | TGTGCCAGCAGTTTCGGGACTAGCGGCAACTCCTACGAGCAGTACTTC